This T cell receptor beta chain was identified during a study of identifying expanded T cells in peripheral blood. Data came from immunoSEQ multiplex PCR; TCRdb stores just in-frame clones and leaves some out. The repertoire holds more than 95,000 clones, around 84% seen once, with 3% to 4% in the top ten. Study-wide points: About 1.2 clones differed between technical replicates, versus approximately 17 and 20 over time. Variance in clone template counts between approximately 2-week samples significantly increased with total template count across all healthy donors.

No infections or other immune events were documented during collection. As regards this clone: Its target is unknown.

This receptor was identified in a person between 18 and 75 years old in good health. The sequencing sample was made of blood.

CDR3 in DNA: TGTGCCAGCAGGGATGACAAGTCCAGGGAGACCCAGTACTTC. This sequence encodes CASRDDKSRETQYF. The V and J genes are TRBV5-4 and TRBJ2-5; D uncertain. The CDR3 contains 14 residues. CDR1 SGHNT and CDR2 YYREEE come from the germline V gene (reference sequence). The ends were cut back, 5 bases at V and 5 bases at J, with 16 bases in the middle. Using reference TRBV5-4 and TRBJ2-5 for the parts outside the CDR3, the full variable domain is ETGVTQSPTHLIKTRGQQVTLRCSSQSGHNTVSWYQQALGQGPQFIFQYYREEENGRGNFPPRFSGLQFPNYSSELNVNALELDDSALYLCASRDDKSRETQYFGPGTRLLVL.